The rows below give T cell receptor beta chains drawn from one sample of a study of blood T cell repertoires in COVID-19. Profiling relied on immunoSEQ multiplex PCR, and the TCRdb table lists in-frame clones only, not all of them. This table holds 65,000 to 80,000 clones, roughly 88% found once. Sequenced sample: peripheral blood. Receptor source: a man aged 30 to 39 with acute or convalescent COVID-19. Each CDR3 is given with its conserved first and last residue. D genes are given only for firm matches. Clone size is not always given. Where it is, it says once, few, many or a class for expanded clones.

CDR3aa	CDR3nt	d_gene	v_gene	abundance	j_gene
CASRRQDSYEQYF	TGTGCCAGTAGGCGACAGGACTCCTACGAGCAGTACTTC	-	TRBV19	few	TRBJ2-7
CASSLVFTSTEAFF	TGTGCCAGCAGCTTAGTATTCACCAGCACTGAAGCTTTCTTT	-	TRBV7-9	-	TRBJ1-1
CASSLAGGQETQYF	TGTGCCAGCAGCCTAGCGGGAGGACAAGAGACCCAGTACTTC	TRBD2	TRBV6-5	-	TRBJ2-5
CASSEQGYQPQHF	TGTGCCAGCAGTGAGCAGGGATATCAGCCCCAGCATTTT	-	TRBV6-1	-	TRBJ1-5
CASSLPGGTGLNEQFF	TGCGCCAGCAGCTTACCGGGTGGGACAGGGCTCAATGAGCAGTTCTTC	TRBD1	TRBV5-1	-	TRBJ2-1
CASSLGQGSRTDTQYF	TGCGCCAGCAGCCTTGGACAGGGGTCTCGCACAGATACGCAGTATTTT	TRBD1	TRBV5-1	-	TRBJ2-3
CASSVETTGYGYTF	TGTGCCAGCAGTGTAGAGACGACGGGGTATGGCTACACCTTC	-	TRBV2	-	TRBJ1-2
CASSDRGRPQHF	TGTGCCAGCAGCGATAGGGGGCGGCCCCAGCATTTT	TRBD1	TRBV7-9	few	TRBJ1-5
CSATTDTEAFF	TGCAGTGCGACTACAGACACTGAAGCTTTCTTT	-	TRBV20-1	few	TRBJ1-1
CASSPTRVQSTDTQYF	TGTGCCAGCAGCCCAACCCGGGTGCAGAGCACAGATACGCAGTATTTT	-	TRBV7-3	-	TRBJ2-3
CASSPTPQGTYEQYF	TGTGCCAGCAGCCCAACCCCCCAGGGGACCTACGAGCAGTACTTC	-	TRBV3-1/TRBV3-2	-	TRBJ2-7
CASSAGVRTEAFF	TGTGCCAGCAGCGCAGGGGTCAGGACTGAAGCTTTCTTT	-	TRBV9	-	TRBJ1-1
CASSPNRQGGDTEAFF	TGTGCCAGCAGCCCGAACCGACAGGGGGGGGACACTGAAGCTTTCTTT	TRBD1	TRBV3-1/TRBV3-2	-	TRBJ1-1
CASSQDWGDGYTF	TGCGCCAGCAGCCAAGATTGGGGAGATGGCTACACCTTC	-	TRBV4-1	-	TRBJ1-2
CASSGTGVISPLHF	TGTGCCAGCAGCGGTACAGGGGTCATTTCACCCCTCCACTTT	TRBD1	TRBV5-6	-	TRBJ1-6
CASSEARADWVRGYTF	TGTGCCAGCAGTGAAGCGAGGGCGGATTGGGTGAGGGGCTACACCTTC	-	TRBV6-1	-	TRBJ1-2
CASSLNRRGGQETQYF	TGTGCCAGCAGCTTAAACCGCAGGGGAGGGCAAGAGACCCAGTACTTC	-	TRBV7-9	once	TRBJ2-5
CASSATSDYNEQFF	TGTGCCAGCAGCGCTACTAGCGACTACAATGAGCAGTTCTTC	TRBD2	TRBV11-3	-	TRBJ2-1
CASSNRGDANSPLHF	TGTGCCAGCTCCAACAGGGGGGACGCCAATTCACCCCTCCACTTT	TRBD1	TRBV18	-	TRBJ1-6
CASSPSTDYSGNTIYF	TGTGCCAGCAGCCCATCGACCGACTACTCTGGAAACACCATATATTTT	-	TRBV9	-	TRBJ1-3
CASSPGVLRNTEAFF	TGTGCCAGCTCGCCGGGAGTCCTCCGGAACACTGAAGCTTTCTTT	-	TRBV18	-	TRBJ1-1
CASSRGDSQETQYF	TGTGCCAGCAGTCGAGGGGACAGTCAAGAGACCCAGTACTTC	TRBD1	TRBV7-3	-	TRBJ2-5
CASSMEGDGDYGYTF	TGTGCCAGTAGTATGGAGGGCGACGGTGACTATGGCTACACCTTC	-	TRBV19	-	TRBJ1-2
CASKRLGQNFSPLHF	TGTGCCAGTAAACGGTTGGGGCAGAACTTCTCGCCCCTCCACTTT	-	TRBV19	-	TRBJ1-6
CASSLTGFSYNEQFF	TGTGCCAGTAGCCTGACAGGGTTCTCCTACAATGAGCAGTTCTTC	TRBD1	TRBV19	-	TRBJ2-1
CASSQVDRVRWTEAFF	TGCGCCAGCAGCCAAGTTGACAGGGTGAGATGGACTGAAGCTTTCTTT	TRBD1	TRBV4-1	-	TRBJ1-1
CASSLQGQEQYF	TGTGCCAGCAGCTTACAAGGACAAGAGCAGTACTTC	-	TRBV7-9	-	TRBJ2-7
CAISGGTGLNTEAFF	TGTGCCATCAGTGGGGGGACAGGCCTGAACACTGAAGCTTTCTTT	TRBD1	TRBV10-3	-	TRBJ1-1
CASDSTGFGGYTF	TGCGCCAGCGACTCGACCGGTTTCGGTGGCTACACCTTC	-	TRBV5-1	-	TRBJ1-2
CASSPRQGSNTEAFF	TGTGCCAGCAGCCCGAGACAGGGATCGAACACTGAAGCTTTCTTT	TRBD1	TRBV11-2	-	TRBJ1-1
CASSLHRTGSSYEQYF	TGTGCCAGCAGTCTACATCGTACGGGAAGCTCCTACGAGCAGTACTTC	-	TRBV5-5	-	TRBJ2-7
CASSSRQVNEQFF	TGTGCCAGCAGCTCTAGACAGGTAAACGAGCAGTTCTTC	-	TRBV7-2	-	TRBJ2-1
CSAKPRETQYF	TGCAGTGCAAAGCCCAGGGAGACCCAGTACTTC	-	TRBV20-1	once	TRBJ2-5
CASSPDRVTDTQYF	TGCGCCAGCAGCCCGGACAGGGTTACAGATACGCAGTATTTT	TRBD1	TRBV5-1	-	TRBJ2-3
CASSQGGQGVRGGTEAFF	TGTGCCAGCAGCCAAGGGGGACAGGGGGTGAGAGGAGGGACTGAAGCTTTCTTT	TRBD1	TRBV4-2	-	TRBJ1-1
CASSLSGVSAGGAKNEQYF	TGTGCCAGCAGCTTATCAGGGGTGTCAGCAGGGGGCGCGAAAAACGAGCAGTACTTC	TRBD1	TRBV5-5	-	TRBJ2-7
CASSIRKGQGRRETQYF	TGTGCCAGTAGTATACGCAAAGGACAGGGGAGACGGGAGACCCAGTACTTC	TRBD1	TRBV19	-	TRBJ2-5
CASSLTGTGADTQYF	TGTGCCAGCAGCTTGACCGGGACAGGGGCAGATACGCAGTATTTT	TRBD1	TRBV7-9	-	TRBJ2-3
CASSLTQNTEAFF	TGTGCCAGCAGCTTAACCCAGAACACTGAAGCTTTCTTT	-	TRBV7-3	-	TRBJ1-1
CASGNQGVIGYTF	TGTGCCAGCGGAAATCAGGGGGTAATCGGCTACACCTTC	TRBD1	TRBV9	-	TRBJ1-2
CASSQDITGFNTEAFF	TGCGCCAGCAGCCAAGATATAACAGGGTTTAACACTGAAGCTTTCTTT	-	TRBV4-1	-	TRBJ1-1
CAWSVRDEQYF	TGTGCCTGGAGTGTACGGGACGAGCAGTACTTC	-	TRBV30	few	TRBJ2-7
CASSLAVTSVSYEQYF	TGCGCCAGCAGCTTGGCCGTAACTAGCGTCTCCTACGAGCAGTACTTC	TRBD2	TRBV5-1	-	TRBJ2-7
CASSRTGLNTEAFF	TGTGCCAGCAGTCGGACAGGATTGAACACTGAAGCTTTCTTT	TRBD1	TRBV7-2	-	TRBJ1-1
CASSILSIEETQYF	TGTGCCAGCAGCATTCTATCGATAGAAGAGACCCAGTACTTC	-	TRBV11-1	-	TRBJ2-5
CASSLEWDRGFAATNEKLFF	TGTGCCAGCAGCTTAGAATGGGACAGGGGATTTGCGGCAACTAATGAAAAACTGTTTTTT	TRBD1	TRBV11-2	-	TRBJ1-4
CASSQSQGSYGYTF	TGTGCCAGCAGCCAATCCCAGGGCAGTTATGGCTACACCTTC	-	TRBV16	once	TRBJ1-2